One TCR beta chain is described in this entry. Its matching antigen is unknown. This record belongs to a study of beta chain features in type 1 diabetes. Whole-study results and caveats: TCRB CDR3s were moderately but significantly shorter in Type 1 diabetes patients in all four CD4+ subsets.

The length of the CDR3 is 15 residues. V shed 0 bases and J 10 bases; nucleotides not matched to a gene: 6. CDR1 is LNHNV and CDR2 is YYDKDF in the germline V gene (reference sequence). As every portion of the isolated RNA was reverse transcribed, the sequencing read expressed TCRB transcripts. The assay was immunoSEQ multiplex PCR, and TCRdb's table has in-frame clones only and misses some. The sample consists of over 300,000 clones, approximately 9.9% of them appearing once. The chain links TRBV15 to TRBJ1-6; TRBD1 aligns across 7 bases. This clonotype was sampled from a man in his thirties or forties with type 1 diabetes. Sequenced: central memory CD4+ T cells from blood. CDR3 protein: CATSRDAAGGSPLHF. Written as DNA, the CDR3 is TGTGCCACCAGCAGAGATGCGGCAGGGGGATCACCCCTCCACTTT.